One and the same sample provided the 12 T cell receptor beta chains below, sequenced in a study of blood T cell repertoires in COVID-19. Produced via immunoSEQ multiplex PCR; TCRdb's table is partial and in-frame only. The profile shows roughly 120,000 clones, 80% of them singletons. The sequencing sample was made of peripheral blood. The receptors originated from a man between 65 and 85 years old with acute or convalescent COVID-19.

The V call is TRBV3-1 (or the pseudogene TRBV3-2), the J call TRBJ1-2, with TRBD1 matching 7 bases. The trim removed 5 bases at V and 8 bases at J, leaving 8 bases unmatched. The CDR3 loop spans 13 amino acids. CDR1 is LGHDT and CDR2 is YNNKEL in the germline V gene (reference sequence). The DNA for the CDR3 is TGTGCCAGCAGCGAGAGACAGGGTAAAGGCTACACCTTC. Translated, it gives CASSERQGKGYTF.

The rearrangement links TRBV18 to TRBJ2-5; 8 bases line up with TRBD2. The germline V gene encodes CDR1 KGHSH and CDR2 LQKENI. Losses at the gene ends were 0 bases for V and 2 bases for J; bases not matched to a gene: 8. The CDR3 runs to 17 residues. In DNA, the CDR3 is TGTGCCAGCTCACCACCGTCCAGCGGGGGAATTCAAGAGACCCAGTACTTC. Its translation: CASSPPSSGGIQETQYF.

This clone was observed once. The chain employs TRBV6-5 and TRBJ1-2; TRBD1 aligns across 7 bases. The CDR3 length is 13 residues. V trimming: 6 bases; J trimming: 6 bases; junction bases outside the gene matches: 7. Germline CDR1 MNHEY, CDR2 SVGAGI. The CDR3 DNA is TGTGCCAGCAGCGTGACAGGGCTCGATGGCTACACCTTC. It codes for CASSVTGLDGYTF.

The table lists this clone with a count of one. The chain couples TRBV6-2 or TRBV6-3 to TRBJ1-5, with 8 bases lining up with TRBD1. Germline assignment: CDR1 MNHEY and CDR2 SVGEGT. J gave up 5 bases and V 6 bases, and 6 bases lay outside the gene matches. The CDR3 contains 14 residues. This chain's CDR3 is CASSRTGYYQPQHF. The CDR3 nucleotides are TGTGCCAGCAGCAGGACAGGGTATTATCAGCCCCAGCATTTT.

In DNA form, the CDR3 reads TGTGCCAGCAGTTTATTGCGAATAAACTATGGCTACACCTTC. Amino acid sequence: CASSLLRINYGYTF. The chain carries TRBV28 and TRBJ1-2; no firm D call. Trimming cost V 1 base and J 2 bases, with 8 bases left between them. The CDR3 is 14 amino acids. The germline CDR1 and CDR2 sequences are MDHEN and SYDVKM.

The chain employs TRBV30 and TRBJ1-6, with 7 bases fitting TRBD1. Trimming at V came to 0 bases and at J to 9 bases, leaving 5 bases not matched to a gene. The CDR3 is made up of 14 amino acids. Per the germline V gene, CDR1 is GTSNPN and CDR2 is SVGIG (reference sequence). The CDR3 loop reads CAWSVSRGSSPLHF. CDR3 sequence (DNA): TGTGCCTGGAGTGTGAGCAGGGGGAGTTCACCCCTCCACTTT. Variable domain in full (rest from reference TRBV30 and TRBJ1-6): SQTIHQWPATLVQPVGSPLSLECTVEGTSNPNLYWYRQAAGRGLQLLFYSVGIGQISSEVPQNLSASRPQDRQFILSSKKLLLSDSGFYLCAWSVSRGSSPLHFGNGTRLTVT.

The chain recombines TRBV28 with TRBJ1-5; D is ambiguous. The CDR3 is 11 amino acids. V was cut by 4 bases and J by 6 bases, with 4 bases left in between. From germline, CDR1 is MDHEN and CDR2 SYDVKM. The CDR3 DNA follows: TGTGCCAGCAGTTCGAGTCAGCCCCAGCATTTT. This translates into CASSSSQPQHF.

The chain links TRBV2 to TRBJ1-6; D is unresolved. The CDR3 runs 13 residues. Trimming shortened V by 6 bases and J by 5 bases, and 8 bases separated the two germline ends. Germline V gene data show CDR1 as SNHLY and CDR2 as FYNNEI. The CDR3 nucleotides read TGTGCCAGCAGACAGCTCAATAATTCACCCCTCCACTTT. Translated, it gives CASRQLNNSPLHF.

The gene calls are TRBV3-1 (or the pseudogene TRBV3-2) and TRBJ2-1; the match to TRBD2 covers 9 bases. Unmatched junction bases numbered 11, after V lost 3 bases and J lost 5 bases. Per the germline V gene, CDR1 is LGHDT and CDR2 is YNNKEL (reference sequence). CDR3 length equals 17 residues. CDR3 nucleotides: TGTGCCAGCAGCCAGGGGGGAGGGACTAGCCCCAACAATGAGCAGTTCTTC. This codes for CASSQGGGTSPNNEQFF.

The chain has TRBV20-1 and TRBJ2-3; tentative D call: TRBD2 (5 bases). V was cut by 4 bases and J by 6 bases, with 8 bases left in between. The germline CDR1 and CDR2 sequences are DFQATT and SNEGSKA (reference sequence). The CDR3 runs to 11 residues. The CDR3 DNA reads TGCAGTGCTAAGGACTGGGATACGCAGTATTTT. This encodes CSAKDWDTQYF.

The J gene is TRBJ2-7, the V gene TRBV4-1, with D possibly matching TRBD1 (6 bases). Germline CDR1 and CDR2: MGHRA and YSYEKL. V was pared by 0 bases and J by 4 bases, with 10 bases between. The CDR3 length is 14 residues. This chain's CDR3 is CASSQDVQGYEQYF. The CDR3 DNA reads as TGCGCCAGCAGCCAAGACGTACAGGGTTACGAGCAGTACTTC.

The chain uses TRBV6-1 and TRBJ1-2; TRBD1 might be the D (5 bases). Germline loops: CDR1 MNHNS, CDR2 SASEGT. CDR3 length: 18 amino acids. V gave up 3 bases and J gave up 1 base, with 21 bases separating them. CDR3 residues: CASSESGATKLYNYGYTF. The CDR3 DNA sequence: TGTGCCAGCAGTGAGAGTGGGGCGACCAAGCTTTATAACTATGGCTACACCTTC.